These 20 T cell receptor beta chains came from one sample sequenced in a study of regulatory T cells in long-lasting Graves disease. Time point indicated: persistent/refractory GD, antithyroid drugs over 5 years with positive TRAb. With RNA extracted from PBMCs as input, the TCR library was made. Construction of the TCR beta libraries employed iRepertoire HTBI primers in conjunction with Arm-PCR of CDR3 regions. TCRdb itself ran the multiplex PCR reads through MiXCR, one entry per CDR3 protein. The sample lists 350,000 to 450,000 distinct CDR3 sequences, around a fifth occurring once. The sample here was peripheral blood mononuclear cells (PBMCs), taken when the disease was refractory, from a patient treated with antithyroid drugs. The source of these receptors is a female donor with Graves disease.

This chain joins TRBV12-3 or TRBV12-4 and TRBJ2-7; no definite D call. V gave up 5 bases and J gave up 6 bases, with 11 bases separating them. The CDR3 is 12 amino acids. The CDR3 region is CASSPRVGEQYF. CDR3 DNA: TGTGCCAGCAGTCCCCGGGTGGGCGAGCAGTACTTC.

The chain carries TRBV7-2 and TRBJ1-2; 8 nucleotides agree with TRBD1. The CDR3 is 15 amino acids. V was clipped by 3 bases and J by 3 bases; unmatched bases: 6. Germline assignment: CDR1 SGHTA and CDR2 FQGNSA. CDR3 residues: CASSLADRDYYGYTF. CDR3 nucleotides: TGTGCCAGCAGCTTGGCGGACAGGGATTACTATGGCTACACCTTC.

The chain combines TRBV7-2 with TRBJ2-3; 10 bases map to TRBD2. V lost 1 base to trimming and J lost 1 base; unmatched junction nucleotides: 2. Germline loops: CDR1 SGHTA, CDR2 FQGNSA. This CDR3 region has 16 residues. CDR3 coding DNA: TGTGCCAGCAGCTTAGTTGGGACTAGCGGCACAGATACGCAGTATTTT. It specifies CASSLVGTSGTDTQYF.

The chain carries TRBV20-1 and TRBJ1-1, with TRBD1 identical over 8 bases. This CDR3 comprises 15 residues. J was trimmed by 0 bases and V by 5 bases; bases with no gene match: 8. The germline gives CDR1 DFQATT, CDR2 SNEGSKA (reference sequence). The CDR3 spells CSAWTGLFMNTEAFF. In DNA form, the CDR3 reads TGCAGTGCTTGGACAGGGCTCTTCATGAACACTGAAGCTTTCTTT.

This clonotype appeared many times. The chain combines TRBV2 with TRBJ1-3; D is uncertain. In germline, CDR1 is SNHLY, CDR2 FYNNEI. This CDR3 is built from 17 residues. The V gene lost 7 bases and the J gene lost 0 bases, with 19 bases spanning the gap. The CDR3 sequence is CASIGLAPTISGNTIYF. CDR3 in DNA: TGTGCCAGCATCGGGCTAGCACCGACAATCTCTGGAAACACCATATATTTT.

This clonotype was recorded a few times. The chain joins TRBV18 to TRBJ2-6; D is unresolved. The CDR3 runs to 18 residues. Germline CDR1 reads KGHSH; CDR2 reads LQKENI. Trimming left V 0 bases short and J 0 bases short, with 12 bases between. CDR3 DNA: TGTGCCAGCTCACCACCCAACAGACTTAGCTCTGGGGCCAACGTCCTGACTTTC. It is translated as CASSPPNRLSSGANVLTF.

The chain employs TRBV29-1 and TRBJ1-5; no firm D call. Deletions cut 6 bases from V and 4 bases from J, with 10 bases between. Germline V CDR1 and CDR2: SQVTM, ANQGSEA. This CDR3 comprises 12 residues. CDR3 loop: CSVSFRNQPQHF. The CDR3 nucleotides are TGCAGCGTGTCTTTCAGGAATCAGCCCCAGCATTTT. Complete variable domain (other parts from reference TRBV29-1 and TRBJ1-5): SAVISQKPSRDICQRGTSLTIQCQVDSQVTMMFWYRQQPGQSLTLIATANQGSEATYESGFVIDKFPISRPNLTFSTLTVSNMSPEDSSIYLCSVSFRNQPQHFGDGTRLSIL.

The gene calls are TRBV28 and TRBJ2-2; D is ambiguous. Looked up from germline, CDR1 is MDHEN and CDR2 is SYDVKM. The length of the CDR3 is 14 residues. Between the trimmed V and J ends, which lost 4 bases and 5 bases, there was a span of 11 bases. The CDR3 DNA follows: TGTGCCAGCAGTTCGGTCTGGAAGACCGGGGAGCTGTTTTTT. It is translated as CASSSVWKTGELFF.

The rearrangement uses TRBV9 and TRBJ1-6; D not resolved. The CDR3 runs 17 residues. Per germline, CDR1 SGDLS and CDR2 YYNGEE. The ends were cut back, 0 bases at V and 3 bases at J, with 13 bases in the middle. Here the CDR3 DNA reads TGTGCCAGCAGCGTAGGGGCAGGAGGAGACTATAATTCACCCCTCCACTTT. This sequence encodes CASSVGAGGDYNSPLHF.

This clonotype was counted once. It is likely a read error: a sequence one base away is far more abundant. The chain carries TRBV27 and TRBJ2-7, with 11 bases fitting TRBD2. The CDR3 runs 15 residues. Germline CDR1 MNHEY, CDR2 SMNVEV (reference sequence). CDR3 nucleotides: TGTGCCAACAGTACCCTAGCGGGGGGCTCCTACGAGCAGTACTTC. Amino acid sequence: CANSTLAGGSYEQYF.

Many counts were recorded for this clonotype. The rearrangement uses TRBV28 and TRBJ2-5, with D possibly TRBD2 on 6 matching bases. This CDR3 region has 17 residues. V lost 3 bases, J lost 4 bases, and 21 bases lay in between. From germline, CDR1 is MDHEN and CDR2 SYDVKM. The CDR3 spells CASSFSPGGLRAETQYF. CDR3 bases: TGTGCCAGCAGTTTCTCTCCCGGGGGTCTAAGGGCAGAGACCCAGTACTTC.

The chain links TRBV5-1 to TRBJ2-5; D call uncertain. Trimming took off 4 bases at V and 0 bases at J, with 10 bases between the two ends. CDR3 length: 14 amino acids. Germline lookup yields CDR1 SGHRS and CDR2 YFSETQ. CDR3 sequence (DNA): TGCGCCAGCAGCAAGGACGGCAACCAAGAGACCCAGTACTTC. Protein sequence: CASSKDGNQETQYF.

This sequence joins TRBV12-3 or TRBV12-4 and TRBJ2-4; tentatively, D is TRBD2 (7 bases). This CDR3 comprises 23 residues. V lost 4 bases, J lost 5 bases, and 39 bases lay in between. The CDR3 loop reads CASSSGGTSEGLGGRSRENIQYF. CDR3 bases: TGTGCCAGCAGTTCCGGGGGGACATCAGAGGGGCTAGGCGGGAGATCGAGGGAAAACATTCAGTACTTC.

This clonotype turned up a few times. This chain connects TRBV11-2 to TRBJ2-5, with TRBD1 matching over 10 bases. Looked up from germline, CDR1 is SGHAT and CDR2 is FQNNGV. This CDR3 has 16 amino acids. Germline trimming cut 5 bases from V and 5 bases from J; bases unmatched to any gene: 11. The CDR3 DNA reads as TGTGCCAGCAGCCCGCACGGACAGGGGGTTGGGGAGACCCAGTACTTC. Translating gives CASSPHGQGVGETQYF.

This clonotype was observed a few times. This rearrangement joins TRBV20-1 to TRBJ2-7; 7 positions match TRBD2. The CDR3 has 13 residues. The germline V gene has CDR1 DFQATT and CDR2 SNEGSKA (reference sequence). J lost 4 bases, V lost 1 base, and 4 bases had no gene match. The CDR3 spells CSARASGPYEQYF. The CDR3 DNA follows: TGCAGTGCTAGAGCTAGCGGCCCGTACGAGCAGTACTTC.

This clonotype was recorded many times. This CDR3 reads CSVVVLGDQETQYF. The CDR3 region has the DNA TGCAGCGTTGTGGTCTTAGGGGATCAAGAGACCCAGTACTTC. The chain combines TRBV29-1 with TRBJ2-5; D perhaps matches TRBD1 (5 bases). The CDR3 runs 14 residues. CDR1 and CDR2 from the germline V gene are SQVTM and ANQGSEA. V lost 4 bases and J lost 2, with 14 bases in between.

The chain employs TRBV19 and TRBJ1-5; possible D gene TRBD1, 5 bases. Per the germline V gene, CDR1 is LNHDA and CDR2 is SQIVND (reference sequence). The V end was cut by 4 bases, the J end by 0 bases, with 16 bases between. CDR3 length: 17 amino acids. CDR3 bases: TGTGCCAGTAGTACCTCTCCTGACAGATATAGCAATCAGCCCCAGCATTTT. Translating gives CASSTSPDRYSNQPQHF.

This clonotype showed up many times. This rearrangement joins TRBV28 to TRBJ2-5; tentatively, D is TRBD1 (6 bases). V was shortened by 3 bases and J by 0 bases, with 20 bases between the two germline ends. The germline gives CDR1 MDHEN, CDR2 SYDVKM. The CDR3 is made up of 18 amino acids. CDR3 in amino acids: CASSFSPRGRLNQETQYF. CDR3 nucleotides: TGTGCCAGCAGTTTCTCCCCCAGGGGAAGACTTAACCAAGAGACCCAGTACTTC.

The sample holds a few counts of this clonotype. The chain links TRBV27 to TRBJ1-5, with 7 positions matching TRBD1. The CDR3 is made up of 16 amino acids. Losses at the gene ends were 5 bases for V and 7 bases for J; bases not matched to a gene: 14. The germline V gene has CDR1 MNHEY and CDR2 SMNVEV (reference sequence). The CDR3 region is CASSIGGTVARQPQHF. The DNA of the CDR3 is TGTGCCAGCAGTATTGGGGGGACAGTCGCCAGACAGCCCCAGCATTTT.

Many counts were recorded for this clonotype. The chain joins TRBV7-2 to TRBJ1-1; D remains ambiguous. CDR3 length: 15 amino acids. V dropped 2 bases and J dropped 1 base, with 11 bases sitting between them. CDR1 and CDR2 (germline): SGHTA, FQGNSA. The CDR3 protein is CASSLTPGGNTEAFF. As DNA, the CDR3 is TGTGCCAGCAGCTTAACCCCAGGAGGGAACACTGAAGCTTTCTTT.